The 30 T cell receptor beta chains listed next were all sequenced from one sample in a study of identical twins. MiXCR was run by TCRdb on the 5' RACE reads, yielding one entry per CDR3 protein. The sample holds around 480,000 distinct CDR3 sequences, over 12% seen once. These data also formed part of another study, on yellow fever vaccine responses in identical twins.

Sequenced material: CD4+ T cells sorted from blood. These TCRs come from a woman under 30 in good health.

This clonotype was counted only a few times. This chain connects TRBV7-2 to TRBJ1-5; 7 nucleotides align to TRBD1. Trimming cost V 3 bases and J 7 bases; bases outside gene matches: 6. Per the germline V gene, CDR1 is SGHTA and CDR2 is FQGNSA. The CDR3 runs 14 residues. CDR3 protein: CASSFKTGPQPQHF. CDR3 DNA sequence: TGTGCCAGCAGCTTCAAGACAGGGCCCCAGCCCCAGCATTTT.

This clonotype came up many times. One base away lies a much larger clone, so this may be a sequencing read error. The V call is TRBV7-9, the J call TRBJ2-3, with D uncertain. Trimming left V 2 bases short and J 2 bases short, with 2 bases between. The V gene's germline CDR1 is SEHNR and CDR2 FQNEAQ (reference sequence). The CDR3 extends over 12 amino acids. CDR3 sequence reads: CASSLITDTQYF. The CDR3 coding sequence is TGTGCCAGCAGCTTAATCACAGATACGCAGTATTTT.

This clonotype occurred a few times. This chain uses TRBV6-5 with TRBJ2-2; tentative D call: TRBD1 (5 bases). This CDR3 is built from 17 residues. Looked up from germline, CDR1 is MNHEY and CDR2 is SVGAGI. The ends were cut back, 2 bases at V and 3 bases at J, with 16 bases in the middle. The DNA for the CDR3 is TGTGCCAGCAGTTACAATAGGGGTAGGACACACACCGGGGAGCTGTTTTTT. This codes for CASSYNRGRTHTGELFF.

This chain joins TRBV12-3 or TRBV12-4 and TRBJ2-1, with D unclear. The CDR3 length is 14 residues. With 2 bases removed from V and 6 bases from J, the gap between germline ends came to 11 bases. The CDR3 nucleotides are TGTGCCAGCAGTTTACGTGACCCGAGCAATGAGCAGTTCTTC. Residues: CASSLRDPSNEQFF.

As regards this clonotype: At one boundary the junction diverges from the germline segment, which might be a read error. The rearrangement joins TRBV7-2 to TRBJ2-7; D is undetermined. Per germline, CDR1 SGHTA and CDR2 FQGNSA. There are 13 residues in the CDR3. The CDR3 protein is CASSFSGSYGQYF. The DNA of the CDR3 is TGTGCCAGCAGCTTCTCGGGCTCCTACGGGCAGTACTTC.

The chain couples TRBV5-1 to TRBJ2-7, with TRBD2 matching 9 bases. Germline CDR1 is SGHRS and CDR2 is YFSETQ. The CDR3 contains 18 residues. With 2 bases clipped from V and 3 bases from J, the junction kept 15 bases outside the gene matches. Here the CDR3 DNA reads TGCGCCAGCAGCTTAACCCCCTTGCGGGGGGGGCCTTACTACGAGCAGTACTTC. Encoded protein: CASSLTPLRGGPYYEQYF. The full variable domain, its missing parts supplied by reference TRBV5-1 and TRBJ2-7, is KAGVTQTPRYLIKTRGQQVTLSCSPISGHRSVSWYQQTPGQGLQFLFEYFSETQRNKGNFPGRFSGRQFSNSRSEMNVSTLELGDSALYLCASSLTPLRGGPYYEQYFGPGTRLTVT.

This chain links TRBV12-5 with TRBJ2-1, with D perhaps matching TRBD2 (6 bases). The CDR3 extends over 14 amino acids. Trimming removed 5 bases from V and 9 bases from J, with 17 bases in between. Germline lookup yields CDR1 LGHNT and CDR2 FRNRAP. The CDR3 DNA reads TGTGCTAGTGGTGCCTGGGACTCCGGGGGTGAGCAGTTCTTC. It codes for CASGAWDSGGEQFF.

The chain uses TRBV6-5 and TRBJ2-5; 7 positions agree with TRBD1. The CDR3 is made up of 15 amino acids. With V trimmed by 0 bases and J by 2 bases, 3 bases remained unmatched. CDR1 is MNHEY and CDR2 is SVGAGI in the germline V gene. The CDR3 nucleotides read TGTGCCAGCAGTTACTCCGGGACAGCGCAAGAGACCCAGTACTTC. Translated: CASSYSGTAQETQYF.

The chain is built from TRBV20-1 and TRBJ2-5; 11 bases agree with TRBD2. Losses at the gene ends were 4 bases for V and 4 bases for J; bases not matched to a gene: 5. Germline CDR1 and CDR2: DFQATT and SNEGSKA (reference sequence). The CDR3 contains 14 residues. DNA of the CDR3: TGCAGTGCTATTGGAACTAGCGGGAGAGAGACCCAGTACTTC. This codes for CSAIGTSGRETQYF.

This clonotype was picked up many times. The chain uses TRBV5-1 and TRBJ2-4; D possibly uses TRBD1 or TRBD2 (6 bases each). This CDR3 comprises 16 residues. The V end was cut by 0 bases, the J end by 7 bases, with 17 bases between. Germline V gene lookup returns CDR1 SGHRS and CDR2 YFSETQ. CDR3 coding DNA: TGCGCCAGCAGCTTGGGGCACGGGGGCCTCGAGAACATTCAGTACTTC. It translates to CASSLGHGGLENIQYF.

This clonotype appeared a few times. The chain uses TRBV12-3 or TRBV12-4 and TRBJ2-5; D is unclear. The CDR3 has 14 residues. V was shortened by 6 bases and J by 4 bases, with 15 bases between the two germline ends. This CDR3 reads CASRPGWARETQYF. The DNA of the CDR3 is TGTGCCAGCAGGCCTGGATGGGCCCGAGAGACCCAGTACTTC.

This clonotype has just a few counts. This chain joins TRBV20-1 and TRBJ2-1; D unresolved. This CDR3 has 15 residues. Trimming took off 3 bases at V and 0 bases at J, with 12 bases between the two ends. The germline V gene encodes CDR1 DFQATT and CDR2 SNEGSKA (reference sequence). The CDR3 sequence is CSASKRLSSYNEQFF. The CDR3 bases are TGCAGTGCTAGTAAAAGGTTGAGCTCCTACAATGAGCAGTTCTTC.

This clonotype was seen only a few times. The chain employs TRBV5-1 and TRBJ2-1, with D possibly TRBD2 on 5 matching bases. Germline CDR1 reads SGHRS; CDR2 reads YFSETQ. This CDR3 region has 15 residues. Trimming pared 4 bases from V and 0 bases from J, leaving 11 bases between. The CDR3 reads CASSPDSRSYNEQFF. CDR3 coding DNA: TGCGCCAGCAGCCCGGACTCCCGCTCCTACAATGAGCAGTTCTTC.

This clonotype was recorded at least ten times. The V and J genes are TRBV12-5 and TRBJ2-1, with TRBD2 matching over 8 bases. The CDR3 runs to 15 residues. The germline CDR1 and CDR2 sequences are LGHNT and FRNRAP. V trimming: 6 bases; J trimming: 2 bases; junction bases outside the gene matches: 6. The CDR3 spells CASGSRGGPYNEQFF. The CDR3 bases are TGTGCTAGTGGCTCCCGGGGGGGTCCCTACAATGAGCAGTTCTTC.

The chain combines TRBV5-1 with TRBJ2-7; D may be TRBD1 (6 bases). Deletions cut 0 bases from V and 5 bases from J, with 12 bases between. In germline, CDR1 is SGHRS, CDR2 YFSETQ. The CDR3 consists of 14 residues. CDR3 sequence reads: CASSLVQGRDEQYF. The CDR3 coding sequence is TGCGCCAGCAGCTTGGTACAGGGAAGGGACGAGCAGTACTTC.

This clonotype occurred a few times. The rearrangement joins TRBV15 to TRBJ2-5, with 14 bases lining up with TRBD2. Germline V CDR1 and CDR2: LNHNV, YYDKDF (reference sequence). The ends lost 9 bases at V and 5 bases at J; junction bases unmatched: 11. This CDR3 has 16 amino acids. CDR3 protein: CATLTSGRGTLETQYF. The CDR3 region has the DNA TGTGCCACTCTGACTAGCGGGAGGGGGACGTTGGAGACCCAGTACTTC.

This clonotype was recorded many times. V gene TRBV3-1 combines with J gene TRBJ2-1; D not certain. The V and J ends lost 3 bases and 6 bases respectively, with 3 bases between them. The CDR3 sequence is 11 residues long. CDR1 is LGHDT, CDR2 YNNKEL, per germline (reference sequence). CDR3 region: CASSQTNEQFF. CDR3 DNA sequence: TGTGCCAGCAGCCAGACCAATGAGCAGTTCTTC.

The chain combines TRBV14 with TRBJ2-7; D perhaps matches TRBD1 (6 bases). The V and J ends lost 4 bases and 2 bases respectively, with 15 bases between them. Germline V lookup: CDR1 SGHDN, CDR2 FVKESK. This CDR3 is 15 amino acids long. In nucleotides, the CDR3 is TGTGCCAGCAGCCCCTTGGGGGCGTCCCCCTACGAGCAGTACTTC. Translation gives CASSPLGASPYEQYF.

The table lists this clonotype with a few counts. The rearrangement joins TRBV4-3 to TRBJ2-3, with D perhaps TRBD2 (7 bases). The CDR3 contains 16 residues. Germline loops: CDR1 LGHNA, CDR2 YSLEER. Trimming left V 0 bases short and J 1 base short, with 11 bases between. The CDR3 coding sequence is TGCGCCAGCAGCCAAGAACGGGGGGCCGGCACAGATACGCAGTATTTT. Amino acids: CASSQERGAGTDTQYF.

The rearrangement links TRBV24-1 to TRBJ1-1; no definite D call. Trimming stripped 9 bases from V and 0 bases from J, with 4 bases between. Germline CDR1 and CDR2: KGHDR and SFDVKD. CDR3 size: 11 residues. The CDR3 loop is CATYLNTEAFF. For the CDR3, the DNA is TGTGCCACCTACCTGAACACTGAAGCTTTCTTT.

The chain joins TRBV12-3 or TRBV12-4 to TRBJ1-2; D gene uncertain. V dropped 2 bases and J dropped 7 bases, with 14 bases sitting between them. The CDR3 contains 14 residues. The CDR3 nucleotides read TGTGCCAGCAGTTTAACATTGAGTCTAGGTGGCTACACCTTC. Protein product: CASSLTLSLGGYTF.

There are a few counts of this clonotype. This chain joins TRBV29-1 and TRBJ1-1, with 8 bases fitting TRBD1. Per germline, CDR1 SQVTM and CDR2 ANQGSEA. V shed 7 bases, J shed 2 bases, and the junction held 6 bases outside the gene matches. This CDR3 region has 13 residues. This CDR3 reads CSARTGLNTEAFF. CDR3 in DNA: TGCAGCGCACGGACAGGGCTAAACACTGAAGCTTTCTTT.

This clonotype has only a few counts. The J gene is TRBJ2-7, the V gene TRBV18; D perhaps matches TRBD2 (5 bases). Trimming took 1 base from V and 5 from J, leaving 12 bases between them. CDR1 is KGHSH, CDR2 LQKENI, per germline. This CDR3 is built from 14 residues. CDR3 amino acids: CASSPRGGENEQYF. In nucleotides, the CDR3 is TGTGCCAGCTCACCACGGGGTGGGGAGAACGAGCAGTACTTC.

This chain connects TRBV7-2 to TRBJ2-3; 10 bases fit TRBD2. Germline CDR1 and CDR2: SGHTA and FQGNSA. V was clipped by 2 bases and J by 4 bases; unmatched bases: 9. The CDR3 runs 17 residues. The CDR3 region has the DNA TGTGCCAGCAGCTTAAATGCAGCGGGAGGGCCAGCAGATACGCAGTATTTT. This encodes CASSLNAAGGPADTQYF.

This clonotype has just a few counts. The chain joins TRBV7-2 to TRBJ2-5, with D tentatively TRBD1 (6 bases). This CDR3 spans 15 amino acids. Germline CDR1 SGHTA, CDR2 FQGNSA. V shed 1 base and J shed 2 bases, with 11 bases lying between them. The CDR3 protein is CASSLGGQQQETQYF. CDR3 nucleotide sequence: TGTGCCAGCAGCTTAGGGGGGCAGCAACAAGAGACCCAGTACTTC.

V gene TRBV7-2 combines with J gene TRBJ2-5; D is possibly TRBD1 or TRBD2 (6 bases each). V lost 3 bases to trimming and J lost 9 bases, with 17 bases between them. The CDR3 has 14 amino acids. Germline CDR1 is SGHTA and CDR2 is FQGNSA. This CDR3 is CASSLGGPRRPQYF. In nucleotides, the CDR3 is TGTGCCAGCAGCTTGGGGGGCCCCCGGAGACCCCAGTACTTC.

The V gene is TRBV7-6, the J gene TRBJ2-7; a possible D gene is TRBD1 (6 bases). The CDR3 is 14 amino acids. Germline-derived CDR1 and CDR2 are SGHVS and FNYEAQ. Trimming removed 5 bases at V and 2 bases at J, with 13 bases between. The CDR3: CASSPWDTAYEQYF. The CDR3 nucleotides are TGTGCCAGCAGCCCCTGGGACACCGCCTACGAGCAGTACTTC.

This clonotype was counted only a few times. This CDR3 reads CASSSWTGGGRETQYF. In DNA, the CDR3 is TGTGCCAGCAGTTCCTGGACAGGAGGGGGACGGGAGACCCAGTACTTC. J is TRBJ2-5 and V is TRBV12-3 or TRBV12-4; D possibly corresponds to TRBD1 (7 bases). The CDR3 loop spans 16 amino acids. V dropped 4 bases and J dropped 5 bases, with 20 bases sitting between them.

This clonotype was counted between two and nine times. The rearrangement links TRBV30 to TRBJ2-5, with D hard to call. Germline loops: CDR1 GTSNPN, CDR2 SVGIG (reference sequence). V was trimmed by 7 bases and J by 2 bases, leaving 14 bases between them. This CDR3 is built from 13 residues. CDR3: CASTRLTQETQYF. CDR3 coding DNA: TGTGCCTCAACACGATTAACGCAAGAGACCCAGTACTTC.

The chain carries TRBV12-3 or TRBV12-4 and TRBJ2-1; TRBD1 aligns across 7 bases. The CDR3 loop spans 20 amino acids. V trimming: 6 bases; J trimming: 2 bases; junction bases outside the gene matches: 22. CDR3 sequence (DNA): TGTGCCAGCAGCTTGACAGGGTCGGAAATAGCTAGCCGACCCTACAATGAGCAGTTCTTC. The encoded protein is CASSLTGSEIASRPYNEQFF.